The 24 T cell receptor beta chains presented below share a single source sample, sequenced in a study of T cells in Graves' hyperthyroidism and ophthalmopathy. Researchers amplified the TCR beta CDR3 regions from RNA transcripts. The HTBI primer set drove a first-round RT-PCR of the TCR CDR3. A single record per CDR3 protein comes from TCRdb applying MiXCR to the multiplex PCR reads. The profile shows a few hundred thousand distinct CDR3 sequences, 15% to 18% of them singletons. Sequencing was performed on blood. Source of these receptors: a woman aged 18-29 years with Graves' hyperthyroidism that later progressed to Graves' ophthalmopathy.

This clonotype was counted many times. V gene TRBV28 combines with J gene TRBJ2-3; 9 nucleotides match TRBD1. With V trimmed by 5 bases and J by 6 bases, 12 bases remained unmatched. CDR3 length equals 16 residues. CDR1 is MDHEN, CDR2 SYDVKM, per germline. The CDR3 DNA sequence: TGTGCCAGCAGTGAGTACCGGGACAGGGTTTCCGATACGCAGTATTTT. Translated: CASSEYRDRVSDTQYF.

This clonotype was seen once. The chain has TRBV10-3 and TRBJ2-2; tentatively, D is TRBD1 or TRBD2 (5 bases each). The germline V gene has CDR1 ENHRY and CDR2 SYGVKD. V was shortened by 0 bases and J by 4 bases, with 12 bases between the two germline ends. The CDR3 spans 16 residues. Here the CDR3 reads CAISESAGSSTGELFF. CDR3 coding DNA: TGTGCCATCAGTGAGTCAGCAGGGAGTTCCACCGGGGAGCTGTTTTTT.

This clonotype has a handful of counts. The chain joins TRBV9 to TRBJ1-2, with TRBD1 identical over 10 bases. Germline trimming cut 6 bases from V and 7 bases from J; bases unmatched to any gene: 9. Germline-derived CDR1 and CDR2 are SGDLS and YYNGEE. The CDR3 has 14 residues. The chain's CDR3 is CASTWGQGRGGYTF. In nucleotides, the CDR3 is TGTGCCAGCACCTGGGGACAGGGGCGAGGTGGCTACACCTTC.

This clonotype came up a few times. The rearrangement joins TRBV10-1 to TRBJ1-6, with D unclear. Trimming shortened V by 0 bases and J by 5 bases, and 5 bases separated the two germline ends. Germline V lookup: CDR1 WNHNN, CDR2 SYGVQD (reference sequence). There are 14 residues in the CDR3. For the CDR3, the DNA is TGCGCCAGCAGTGAGTCTCCGGATAATTCACCCCTCCACTTT. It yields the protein CASSESPDNSPLHF.

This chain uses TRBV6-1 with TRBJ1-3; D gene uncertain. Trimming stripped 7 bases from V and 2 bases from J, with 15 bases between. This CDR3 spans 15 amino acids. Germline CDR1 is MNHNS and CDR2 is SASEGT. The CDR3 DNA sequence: TGTGCCAGCAATGGGTGGGTCGGCACTGGAAACACCATATATTTT. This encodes CASNGWVGTGNTIYF.

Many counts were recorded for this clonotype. The CDR3 sequence: CASSLTTGNTGELFF. CDR3 sequence (DNA): TGCGCCAGCAGCTTGACGACGGGGAACACCGGGGAGCTGTTTTTT. This chain uses TRBV5-1 with TRBJ2-2; D is undetermined. The CDR3 contains 15 residues. The germline CDR1 and CDR2 sequences are SGHRS and YFSETQ. Trimming removed 1 base at V and 1 base at J, with 8 bases between.

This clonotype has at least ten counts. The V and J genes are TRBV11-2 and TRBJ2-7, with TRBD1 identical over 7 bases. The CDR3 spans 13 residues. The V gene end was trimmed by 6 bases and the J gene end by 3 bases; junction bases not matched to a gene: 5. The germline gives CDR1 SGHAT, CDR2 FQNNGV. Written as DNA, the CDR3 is TGTGCCAGCAGGAAGACAGGGTTCTACGAGCAGTACTTC. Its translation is CASRKTGFYEQYF.

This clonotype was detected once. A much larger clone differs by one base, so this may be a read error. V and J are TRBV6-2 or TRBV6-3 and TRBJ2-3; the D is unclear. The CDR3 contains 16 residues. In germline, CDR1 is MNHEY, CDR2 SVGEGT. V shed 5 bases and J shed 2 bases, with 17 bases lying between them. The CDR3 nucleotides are TGTGCCAGCAGTGAAGTCCACATGGTGATCACAGATACGCAGTATTTT. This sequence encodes CASSEVHMVITDTQYF.

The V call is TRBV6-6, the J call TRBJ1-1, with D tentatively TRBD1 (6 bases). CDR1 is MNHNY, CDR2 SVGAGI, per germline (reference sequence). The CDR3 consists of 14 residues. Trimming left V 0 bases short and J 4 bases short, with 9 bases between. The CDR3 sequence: CASSYSEGGTEAFF. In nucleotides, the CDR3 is TGTGCCAGCAGTTACTCGGAGGGGGGCACTGAAGCTTTCTTT.

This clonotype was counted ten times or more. The CDR3 bases are TGTGCCAGCTCACCACCGTACGCCCCCAGAGGATCACCCCTCCACTTT. Translation gives CASSPPYAPRGSPLHF. The chain is built from TRBV18 and TRBJ1-6; D is unclear. The CDR3 is 16 residues long. The germline gives CDR1 KGHSH, CDR2 LQKENI. Deletions cut 0 bases from V and 10 bases from J, with 16 bases between.

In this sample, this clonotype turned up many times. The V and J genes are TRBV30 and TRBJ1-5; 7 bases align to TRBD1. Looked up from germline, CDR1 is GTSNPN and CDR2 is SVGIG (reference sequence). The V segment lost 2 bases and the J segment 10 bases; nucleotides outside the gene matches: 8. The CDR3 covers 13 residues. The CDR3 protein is CAWSYRGLSPQHF. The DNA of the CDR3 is TGTGCCTGGAGTTACAGGGGATTGAGTCCCCAGCATTTT.

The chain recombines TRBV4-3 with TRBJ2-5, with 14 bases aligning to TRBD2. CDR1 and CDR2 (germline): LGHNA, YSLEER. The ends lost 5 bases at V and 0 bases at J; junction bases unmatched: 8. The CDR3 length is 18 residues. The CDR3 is CASSSRLAGGRYQETQYF. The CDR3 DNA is TGCGCCAGCAGCTCCAGACTAGCGGGAGGGAGGTACCAAGAGACCCAGTACTTC.

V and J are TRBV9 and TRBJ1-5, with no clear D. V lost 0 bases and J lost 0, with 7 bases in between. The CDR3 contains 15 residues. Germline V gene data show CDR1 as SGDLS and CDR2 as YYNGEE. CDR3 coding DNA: TGTGCCAGCAGCGTAGGCCCCCTTAGCAATCAGCCCCAGCATTTT. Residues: CASSVGPLSNQPQHF.

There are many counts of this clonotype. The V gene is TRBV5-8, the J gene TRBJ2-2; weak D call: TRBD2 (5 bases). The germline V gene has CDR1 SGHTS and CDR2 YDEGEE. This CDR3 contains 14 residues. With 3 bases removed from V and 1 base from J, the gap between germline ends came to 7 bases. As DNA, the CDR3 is TGTGCCAGCAGCTCAGCGGAGAACACCGGGGAGCTGTTTTTT. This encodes CASSSAENTGELFF.

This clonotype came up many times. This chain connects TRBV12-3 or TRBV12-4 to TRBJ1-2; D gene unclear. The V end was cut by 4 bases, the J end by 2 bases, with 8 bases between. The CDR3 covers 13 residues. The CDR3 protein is CASSSGENYGYTF. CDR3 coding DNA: TGTGCCAGCAGTTCAGGTGAAAACTATGGCTACACCTTC.

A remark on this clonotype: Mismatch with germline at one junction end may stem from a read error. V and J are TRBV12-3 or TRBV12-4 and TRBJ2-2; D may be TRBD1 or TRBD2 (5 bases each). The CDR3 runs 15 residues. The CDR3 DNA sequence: TGTGCCAGCAGTTTCGACGCCTGGGGCACCGGGGAGCTGCTTTTT. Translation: CASSFDAWGTGELLF.

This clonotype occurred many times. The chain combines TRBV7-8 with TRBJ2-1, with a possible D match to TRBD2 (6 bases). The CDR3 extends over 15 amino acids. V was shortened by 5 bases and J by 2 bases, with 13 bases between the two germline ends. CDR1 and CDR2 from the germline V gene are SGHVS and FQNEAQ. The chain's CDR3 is CASSGTSRAYNEQFF. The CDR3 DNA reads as TGTGCCAGCAGCGGGACTTCTCGGGCCTACAATGAGCAGTTCTTC. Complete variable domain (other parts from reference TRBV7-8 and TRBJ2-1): GAGVSQSPRYKVAKRGQDVALRCDPISGHVSLFWYQQALGQGPEFLTYFQNEAQLDKSGLPSDRFFAERPEGSVSTLKIQRTQQEDSAVYLCASSGTSRAYNEQFFGPGTRLTVL.

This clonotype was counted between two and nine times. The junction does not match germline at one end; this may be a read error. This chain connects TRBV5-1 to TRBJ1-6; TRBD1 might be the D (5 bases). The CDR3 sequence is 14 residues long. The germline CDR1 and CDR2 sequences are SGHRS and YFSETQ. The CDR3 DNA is TGCGCCAGCAGTTTGGGGGGTCCGACTTCACCCCTCCACTTT. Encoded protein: CASSLGGPTSPLHF.

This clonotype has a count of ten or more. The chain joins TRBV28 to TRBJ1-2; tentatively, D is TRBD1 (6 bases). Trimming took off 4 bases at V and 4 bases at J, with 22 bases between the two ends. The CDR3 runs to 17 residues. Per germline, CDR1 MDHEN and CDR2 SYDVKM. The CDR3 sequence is CASSSQGMREGTYGYTF. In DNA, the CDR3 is TGTGCCAGCAGTTCCCAGGGGATGCGGGAGGGAACCTATGGCTACACCTTC.

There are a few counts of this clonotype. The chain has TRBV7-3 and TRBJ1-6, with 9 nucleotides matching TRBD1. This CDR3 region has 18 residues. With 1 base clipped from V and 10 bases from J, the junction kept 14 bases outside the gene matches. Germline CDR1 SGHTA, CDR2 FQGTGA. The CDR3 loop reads CASSLMGPPGQGGSPLHF. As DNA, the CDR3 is TGTGCCAGCAGCTTAATGGGCCCTCCGGGACAGGGTGGATCACCCCTCCACTTT. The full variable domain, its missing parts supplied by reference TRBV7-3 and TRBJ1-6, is GAGVSQTPSNKVTEKGKYVELRCDPISGHTALYWYRQSLGQGPEFLIYFQGTGAADDSGLPNDRFFAVRPEGSVSTLKIQRTERGDSAVYLCASSLMGPPGQGGSPLHFGNGTRLTVT.

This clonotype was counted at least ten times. CDR3 in DNA: TGCAGTGCTAGAGGCGCACAGCTAGCCAAAAACATTCAGTACTTC. It is translated as CSARGAQLAKNIQYF. The J gene is TRBJ2-4, the V gene TRBV20-1; D gene uncertain. Germline V gene lookup returns CDR1 DFQATT and CDR2 SNEGSKA (reference sequence). This CDR3 contains 15 residues. Trimming left V 1 base short and J 0 bases short, with 10 bases between.

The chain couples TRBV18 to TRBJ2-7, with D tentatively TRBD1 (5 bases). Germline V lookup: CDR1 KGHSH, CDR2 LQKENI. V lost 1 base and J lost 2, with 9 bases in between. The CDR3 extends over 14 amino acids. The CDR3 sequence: CASSPLATAYEQYF. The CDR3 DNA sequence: TGTGCCAGCTCACCACTGGCGACAGCCTACGAGCAGTACTTC.

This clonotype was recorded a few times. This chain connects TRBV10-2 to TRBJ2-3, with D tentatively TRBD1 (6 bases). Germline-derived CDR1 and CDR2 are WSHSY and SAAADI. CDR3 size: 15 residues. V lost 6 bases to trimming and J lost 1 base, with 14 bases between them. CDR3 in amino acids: CASRAVTGGTDTQYF. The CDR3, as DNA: TGCGCCAGCAGGGCCGTGACAGGAGGCACAGATACGCAGTATTTT.

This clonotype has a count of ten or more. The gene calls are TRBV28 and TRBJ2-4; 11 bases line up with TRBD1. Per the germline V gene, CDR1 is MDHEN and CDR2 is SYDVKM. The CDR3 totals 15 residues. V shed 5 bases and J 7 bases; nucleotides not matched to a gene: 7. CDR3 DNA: TGTGCCAGCAGTCCCTCCGGGACAGGGGGTAACATTCAGTACTTC. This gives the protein CASSPSGTGGNIQYF.